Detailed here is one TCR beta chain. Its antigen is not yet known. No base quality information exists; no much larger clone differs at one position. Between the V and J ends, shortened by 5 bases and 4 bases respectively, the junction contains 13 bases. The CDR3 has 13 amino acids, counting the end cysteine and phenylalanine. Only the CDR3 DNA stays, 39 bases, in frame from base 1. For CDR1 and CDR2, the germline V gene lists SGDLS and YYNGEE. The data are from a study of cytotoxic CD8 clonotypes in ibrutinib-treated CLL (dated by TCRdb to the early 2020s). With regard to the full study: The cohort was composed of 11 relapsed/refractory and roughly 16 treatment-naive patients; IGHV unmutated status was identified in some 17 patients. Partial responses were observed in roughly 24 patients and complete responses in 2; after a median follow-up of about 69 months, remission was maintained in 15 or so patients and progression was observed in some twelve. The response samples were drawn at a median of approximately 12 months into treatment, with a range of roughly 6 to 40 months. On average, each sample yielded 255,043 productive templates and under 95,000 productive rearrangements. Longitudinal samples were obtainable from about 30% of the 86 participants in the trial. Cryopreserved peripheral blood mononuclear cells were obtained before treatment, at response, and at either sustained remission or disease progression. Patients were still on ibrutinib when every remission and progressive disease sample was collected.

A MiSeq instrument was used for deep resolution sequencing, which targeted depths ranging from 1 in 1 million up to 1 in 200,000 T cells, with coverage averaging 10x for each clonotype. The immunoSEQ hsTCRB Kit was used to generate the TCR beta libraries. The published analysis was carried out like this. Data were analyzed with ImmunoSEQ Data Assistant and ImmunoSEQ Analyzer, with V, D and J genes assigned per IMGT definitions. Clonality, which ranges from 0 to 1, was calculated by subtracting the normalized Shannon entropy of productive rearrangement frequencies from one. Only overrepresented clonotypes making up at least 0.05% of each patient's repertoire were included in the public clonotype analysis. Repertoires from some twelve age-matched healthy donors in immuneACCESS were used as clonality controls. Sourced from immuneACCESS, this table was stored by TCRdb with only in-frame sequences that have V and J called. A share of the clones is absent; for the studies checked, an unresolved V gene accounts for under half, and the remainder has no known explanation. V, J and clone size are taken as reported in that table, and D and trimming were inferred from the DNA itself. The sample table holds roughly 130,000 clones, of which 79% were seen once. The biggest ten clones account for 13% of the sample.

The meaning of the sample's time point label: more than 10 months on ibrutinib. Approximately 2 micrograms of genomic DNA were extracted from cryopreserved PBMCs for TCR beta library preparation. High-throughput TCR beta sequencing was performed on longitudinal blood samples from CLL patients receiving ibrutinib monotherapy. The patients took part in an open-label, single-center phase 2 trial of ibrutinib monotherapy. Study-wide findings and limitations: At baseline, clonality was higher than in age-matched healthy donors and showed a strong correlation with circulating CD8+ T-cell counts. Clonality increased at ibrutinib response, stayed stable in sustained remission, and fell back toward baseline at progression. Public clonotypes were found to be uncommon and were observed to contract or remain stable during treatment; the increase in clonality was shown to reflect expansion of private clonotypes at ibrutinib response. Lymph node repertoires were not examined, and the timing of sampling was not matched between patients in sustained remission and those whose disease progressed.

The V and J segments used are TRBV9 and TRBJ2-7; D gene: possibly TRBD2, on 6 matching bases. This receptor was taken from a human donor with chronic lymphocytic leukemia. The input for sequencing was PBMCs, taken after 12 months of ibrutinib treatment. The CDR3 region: CASSGGGFYEQYF. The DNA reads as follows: TGTGCCAGCAGTGGGGGAGGCTTTTACGAGCAGTACTTC.